This T cell receptor beta chain was captured by sequencing in a study of shared clonotypes between healthy human individuals. Repertoires were generated with immunoSEQ multiplex PCR, while TCRdb's copy carries only in-frame clones and drops some. The sample lists more than 2,000,000 clones, around 90% seen once, with over 0.12% in the top ten. The CDR3 has 17 amino acids. V shed 4 bases and J shed 3 bases, with 22 bases lying between them. Germline V gene sequence: CDR1 SGHRS, CDR2 YFSETQ. The chain carries TRBV5-1 and TRBJ2-5; D remains ambiguous. The clonotype comes from a man between 18 and 29 years old in good health. Sequencing input: naive CD4+ T cells sorted from blood. Noted subset: CD45RA+ positively selected. In DNA, the CDR3 is TGCGCCAGCAGCCCATACGGACCGAGCCCGAAGGAAGAGACCCAGTACTTC. Translated: CASSPYGPSPKEETQYF.